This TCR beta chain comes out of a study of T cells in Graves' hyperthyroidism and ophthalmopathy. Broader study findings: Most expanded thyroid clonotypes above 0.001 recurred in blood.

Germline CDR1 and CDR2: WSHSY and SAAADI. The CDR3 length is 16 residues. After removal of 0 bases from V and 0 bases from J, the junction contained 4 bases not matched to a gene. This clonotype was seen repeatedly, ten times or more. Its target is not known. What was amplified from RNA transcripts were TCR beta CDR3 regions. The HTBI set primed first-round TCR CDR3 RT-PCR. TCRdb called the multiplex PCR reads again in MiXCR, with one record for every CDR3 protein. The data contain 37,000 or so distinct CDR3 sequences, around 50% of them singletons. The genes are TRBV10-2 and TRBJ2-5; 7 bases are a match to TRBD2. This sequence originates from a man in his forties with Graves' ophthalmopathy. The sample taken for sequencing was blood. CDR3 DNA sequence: TGCGCCAGCAGTGAGTCCCAGCGGGGCTACCAAGAGACCCAGTACTTC. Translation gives CASSESQRGYQETQYF.